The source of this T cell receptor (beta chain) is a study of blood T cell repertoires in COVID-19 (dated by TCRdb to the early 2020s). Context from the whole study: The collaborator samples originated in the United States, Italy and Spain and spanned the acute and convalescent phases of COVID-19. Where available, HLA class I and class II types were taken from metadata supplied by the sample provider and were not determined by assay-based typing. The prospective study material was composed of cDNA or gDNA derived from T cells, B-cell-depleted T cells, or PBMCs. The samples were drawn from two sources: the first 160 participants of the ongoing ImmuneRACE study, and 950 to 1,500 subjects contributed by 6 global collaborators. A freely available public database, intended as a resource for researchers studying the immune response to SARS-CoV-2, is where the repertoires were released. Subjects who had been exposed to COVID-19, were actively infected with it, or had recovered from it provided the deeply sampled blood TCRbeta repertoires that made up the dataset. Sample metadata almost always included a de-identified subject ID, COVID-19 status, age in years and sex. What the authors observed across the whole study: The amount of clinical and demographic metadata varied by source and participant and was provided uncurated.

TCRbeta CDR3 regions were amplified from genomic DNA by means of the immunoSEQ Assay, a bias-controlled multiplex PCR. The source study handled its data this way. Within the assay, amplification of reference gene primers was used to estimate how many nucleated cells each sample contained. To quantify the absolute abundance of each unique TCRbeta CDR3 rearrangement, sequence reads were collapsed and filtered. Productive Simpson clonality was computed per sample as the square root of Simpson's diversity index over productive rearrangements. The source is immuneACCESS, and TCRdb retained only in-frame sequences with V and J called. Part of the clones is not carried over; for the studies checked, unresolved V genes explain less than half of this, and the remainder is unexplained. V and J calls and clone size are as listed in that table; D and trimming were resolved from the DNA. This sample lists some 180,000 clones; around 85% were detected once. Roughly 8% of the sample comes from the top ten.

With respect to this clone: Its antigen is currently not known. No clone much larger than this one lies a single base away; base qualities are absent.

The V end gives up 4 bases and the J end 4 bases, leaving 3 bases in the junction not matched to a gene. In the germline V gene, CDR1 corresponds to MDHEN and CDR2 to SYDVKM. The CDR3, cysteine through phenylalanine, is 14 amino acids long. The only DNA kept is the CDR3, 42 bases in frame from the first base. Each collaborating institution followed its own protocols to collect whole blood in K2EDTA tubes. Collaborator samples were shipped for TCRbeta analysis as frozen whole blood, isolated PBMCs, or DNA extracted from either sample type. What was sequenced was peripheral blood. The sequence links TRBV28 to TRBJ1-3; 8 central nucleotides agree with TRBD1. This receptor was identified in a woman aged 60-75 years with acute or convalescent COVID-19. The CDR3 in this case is CASSSTGVGNTIYF. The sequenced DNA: TGTGCCAGCAGTTCGACAGGGGTCGGAAACACCATATATTTT. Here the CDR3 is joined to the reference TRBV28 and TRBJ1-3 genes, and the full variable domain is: DVKVTQSSRYLVKRTGEKVFLECVQDMDHENMFWYRQDPGLGLRLIYFSYDVKMKEKGDIPEGYSVSREKKERFSLILESASTNQTSMYLCASSSTGVGNTIYFGEGSWLTVV.